The next 25 T cell receptor beta chains were all read from a single sample in a study of blood T cell repertoires in COVID-19. Using immunoSEQ multiplex PCR, the repertoire was profiled, and TCRdb retains in-frame clones only, with some absent. This table holds approximately 65,000 clones, 85% to 95% found once. Sequences were obtained from peripheral blood. Source of these receptors: a man in his 70s with active COVID-19.

This chain connects TRBV20-1 to TRBJ2-1, with TRBD1 identical over 9 bases. V shed 3 bases and J 6 bases; nucleotides not matched to a gene: 12. Per germline, CDR1 DFQATT and CDR2 SNEGSKA (reference sequence). The CDR3 has 16 amino acids. This chain's CDR3 is CSASTVGQGNSNEQFF. Here the CDR3 DNA reads TGCAGTGCTAGTACTGTAGGACAGGGGAATAGCAATGAGCAGTTCTTC.

CDR3: CASSQVVGTGWYGYTF. DNA for the CDR3: TGCGCCAGCAGCCAAGTTGTAGGGACAGGGTGGTATGGCTACACCTTC. This chain links TRBV4-3 with TRBJ1-2, with TRBD1 matching 9 bases. Germline values: CDR1 LGHNA, CDR2 YSLEER. The V and J ends lost 1 base and 5 bases, in that order; junction bases with no gene match: 8. This CDR3 is 16 amino acids long.

The CDR3: CASSDSWSSGANVLTF. The CDR3 coding sequence is TGTGCCAGCTCAGACTCGTGGAGCTCTGGGGCCAACGTCCTGACTTTC. This chain connects TRBV18 to TRBJ2-6; no clear D. The germline gives CDR1 KGHSH, CDR2 LQKENI. This CDR3 contains 16 residues. Trimming shortened V by 5 bases and J by 0 bases, and 11 bases separated the two germline ends.

The gene calls are TRBV4-2 and TRBJ2-3; 14 bases map to TRBD2. The ends lost 1 base at V and 6 bases at J; junction bases unmatched: 9. Germline loops: CDR1 LGHNA, CDR2 YNFKEQ. This CDR3 spans 18 amino acids. The CDR3 protein is CASSQGPTSGGAQDTQYF. DNA for the CDR3: TGTGCCAGCAGCCAAGGACCGACTAGCGGGGGGGCTCAGGATACGCAGTATTTT.

This chain links TRBV7-2 with TRBJ2-7, with D maybe TRBD1 (10 bases). V lost 5 bases and J 2 bases, leaving 22 bases between the germline ends. The CDR3 sequence is 17 residues long. Germline CDR1 is SGHTA and CDR2 is FQGNSA. CDR3 amino acids: CASSPRGGQGSTYEQYF. CDR3 bases: TGTGCCAGCAGCCCGCGGGGGGGACAGGGGAGTACCTACGAGCAGTACTTC. Drawing the rest from reference TRBV7-2 and TRBJ2-7, the complete variable domain is GAGVSQSPSNKVTEKGKDVELRCDPISGHTALYWYRQSLGQGLEFLIYFQGNSAPDKSGLPSDRFSAERTGGSVSTLTIQRTQQEDSAVYLCASSPRGGQGSTYEQYFGPGTRLTVT.

The chain carries TRBV6-2 or TRBV6-3 and TRBJ1-5; no clear D. The CDR3 consists of 15 residues. CDR1 is MNHEY and CDR2 is SVGEGT in the germline V gene. V was clipped by 0 bases and J by 3 bases, with 9 bases between them. CDR3 DNA sequence: TGTGCCAGCAGTTACTCTCAGGTTTCCAATCAGCCCCAGCATTTT. It encodes CASSYSQVSNQPQHF.

This clone occurred a few times. CDR3 DNA: TGTGCCAGCAGTTTCAGGGGGGCCACCGGGGAGCTGTTTTTT. Amino acids: CASSFRGATGELFF. This sequence joins TRBV6-5 and TRBJ2-2, with a tentative D call TRBD1 (7 bases). CDR1 and CDR2 from the germline V gene are MNHEY and SVGAGI. The CDR3 has 14 residues. V lost 4 bases to trimming and J lost 4 bases, with 10 bases between them.

This sequence joins TRBV9 and TRBJ2-3, with D uncertain. V lost 0 bases to trimming and J lost 1 base, with 6 bases between them. Looked up from germline, CDR1 is SGDLS and CDR2 is YYNGEE. The CDR3 has 14 amino acids. The CDR3 here is CASSVEQGTDTQYF. The CDR3 coding sequence is TGTGCCAGCAGCGTAGAGCAGGGCACAGATACGCAGTATTTT.

The J gene is TRBJ2-3, the V gene TRBV19, with 13 bases aligning to TRBD2. The V segment lost 5 bases and the J segment 0 bases; nucleotides outside the gene matches: 8. CDR1 and CDR2 from the germline V gene are LNHDA and SQIVND (reference sequence). CDR3 length: 18 amino acids. CDR3: CASSPGLAGSDSTDTQYF. The CDR3 DNA sequence: TGTGCCAGTAGTCCGGGACTAGCGGGGAGCGATAGCACAGATACGCAGTATTTT.

This clone was seen a single time. The V call is TRBV27, the J call TRBJ2-1; D is unresolved. Germline CDR1 MNHEY, CDR2 SMNVEV (reference sequence). Deletions cut 7 bases from V and 0 bases from J, with 10 bases between. The CDR3 is 14 amino acids. The DNA for the CDR3 is TGTGCCAGCACCTCCTCGAGCTCCTACAATGAGCAGTTCTTC. Amino acids: CASTSSSSYNEQFF.

The chain links TRBV19 to TRBJ1-2; 7 bases are shared with TRBD1. CDR3 length: 14 residues. The germline gives CDR1 LNHDA, CDR2 SQIVND (reference sequence). V shed 1 base and J 4 bases; nucleotides not matched to a gene: 3. The CDR3 spells CASSIGQGGYGYTF. CDR3 nucleotides: TGTGCCAGTAGTATAGGACAGGGTGGCTATGGCTACACCTTC. Filled out from reference TRBV19 and TRBJ1-2, the complete variable domain reads DGGITQSPKYLFRKEGQNVTLSCEQNLNHDAMYWYRQDPGQGLRLIYYSQIVNDFQKGDIAEGYSVSREKKESFPLTVTSAQKNPTAFYLCASSIGQGGYGYTFGSGTRLTVV.

This chain joins TRBV24-1 and TRBJ2-2; 11 nucleotides line up with TRBD1. J was trimmed by 4 bases and V by 4 bases; bases with no gene match: 4. The CDR3 covers 16 residues. Germline V gene lookup returns CDR1 KGHDR and CDR2 SFDVKD. CDR3 coding DNA: TGTGCCACCAGTGACCCCGGGACAGGGGGCACCGGGGAGCTGTTTTTT. This encodes CATSDPGTGGTGELFF.

The chain combines TRBV5-6 with TRBJ2-7; weak D call: TRBD1 (7 bases). V lost 0 bases and J 4 bases, leaving 14 bases between the germline ends. The CDR3 totals 15 residues. Germline V lookup: CDR1 SGHDT, CDR2 YYEEEE. Here the CDR3 DNA reads TGTGCCAGCAGCTTGGCCTATCCAGGGGGGTACGAGCAGTACGTC. Residues: CASSLAYPGGYEQYV.

The J gene is TRBJ2-1, the V gene TRBV6-4, with D possibly TRBD2 on 5 matching bases. CDR3 length equals 12 residues. V shed 3 bases and J shed 12 bases, with 12 bases lying between them. Germline CDR1 MRHNA, CDR2 SNTAGT. The CDR3 region is CASSEAGSGQFF. The CDR3 DNA reads as TGTGCCAGCAGTGAGGCGGGTAGTGGGCAGTTCTTC.

This clone was seen once. The chain combines TRBV3-1 (or the pseudogene TRBV3-2) with TRBJ2-4; D gene ambiguous. This CDR3 has 17 amino acids. With 3 bases removed from V and 5 bases from J, the gap between germline ends came to 20 bases. Germline assignment: CDR1 LGHDT and CDR2 YNNKEL (reference sequence). The CDR3 region is CASSHLSPICKENIQYF. Here the CDR3 DNA reads TGTGCCAGCAGCCATCTAAGTCCCATTTGCAAAGAAAACATTCAGTACTTC.

The V gene is TRBV27, the J gene TRBJ1-6; 8 nucleotides line up with TRBD1. The trim removed 3 bases at V and 9 bases at J, leaving 10 bases unmatched. CDR1 is MNHEY, CDR2 SMNVEV, per germline (reference sequence). This CDR3 has 16 residues. The DNA for the CDR3 is TGTGCCAGCAGTTTCGGGGGACAGGCGATGAGTTCACCCCTCCACTTT. Its protein product is CASSFGGQAMSSPLHF.

The genes are TRBV6-6 and TRBJ1-4; TRBD1 aligns across 7 bases. Per the germline V gene, CDR1 is MNHNY and CDR2 is SVGAGI (reference sequence). The CDR3 has 15 residues. V was clipped by 5 bases and J by 0 bases; unmatched bases: 3. CDR3: CASSDQGATNEKLFF. The CDR3 nucleotides read TGTGCCAGCAGTGACCAGGGGGCAACTAATGAAAAACTGTTTTTT.

The V gene is TRBV7-2, the J gene TRBJ1-5; possibly TRBD1 for D (5 bases). The germline V gene has CDR1 SGHTA and CDR2 FQGNSA. The CDR3 runs to 15 residues. Deletions cut 5 bases from V and 3 bases from J, with 14 bases between. The DNA for the CDR3 is TGTGCCAGCAGCCGGACGTGGGGCAACAATCAGCCCCAGCATTTT. This sequence encodes CASSRTWGNNQPQHF.

V usage is TRBV4-3 and J usage is TRBJ1-6; tentatively, D is TRBD1 (5 bases). Germline V CDR1 and CDR2: LGHNA, YSLEER. The CDR3 is 14 amino acids. V shed 3 bases and J shed 6 bases, with 9 bases lying between them. The CDR3 nucleotides are TGCGCCAGCAGCCAGCGGGACGGTAATTCACCCCTCCACTTT. This translates into CASSQRDGNSPLHF.

CDR3: CASSSGLNTGELFF. The DNA of the CDR3 is TGCGCCAGCAGTAGCGGGCTAAACACCGGGGAGCTGTTTTTT. This sequence joins TRBV4-1 and TRBJ2-2; 7 nucleotides line up with TRBD2. Losses at the gene ends were 6 bases for V and 2 bases for J; bases not matched to a gene: 3. This CDR3 is 14 amino acids long. CDR1 MGHRA and CDR2 YSYEKL come from the germline V gene.

The chain uses TRBV9 and TRBJ2-5; D is unclear. The CDR3 contains 13 residues. V lost 0 bases and J lost 2, with 5 bases in between. Germline CDR1 SGDLS, CDR2 YYNGEE. DNA of the CDR3: TGTGCCAGCAGCGTAGTAGAACAAGAGACCCAGTACTTC. Amino acids: CASSVVEQETQYF.

This clone has more than one count but fewer than ten. In DNA, the CDR3 is TGTGCCAGCAGCACGCAGGGGGGTGGTGAAGCTTTCTTT. Translated: CASSTQGGGEAFF. This rearrangement joins TRBV7-9 to TRBJ1-1; 7 bases match TRBD1. The V gene's germline CDR1 is SEHNR and CDR2 FQNEAQ (reference sequence). This CDR3 is 13 amino acids long. Germline trimming cut 5 bases from V and 7 bases from J; bases unmatched to any gene: 7.

The chain has TRBV27 and TRBJ1-2; 9 bases line up with TRBD1. There are 15 residues in the CDR3. The germline gives CDR1 MNHEY, CDR2 SMNVEV (reference sequence). V shed 1 base, J shed 5 bases, and the junction held 5 bases outside the gene matches. The CDR3 loop reads CASSLLGQGGYGYTF. In DNA, the CDR3 is TGTGCCAGCAGTTTATTGGGACAGGGAGGTTATGGCTACACCTTC.

This clone came up once. The gene calls are TRBV25-1 and TRBJ1-1, with D possibly being TRBD1 (5 bases). CDR1 is MGHDK and CDR2 is SYGVNS in the germline V gene. This CDR3 contains 15 residues. Trimming left V 3 bases short and J 0 bases short, with 11 bases between. The CDR3 is CASSEGGPMNTEAFF. The CDR3 DNA is TGTGCCAGCAGTGAGGGGGGTCCCATGAACACTGAAGCTTTCTTT. Based on the CDR3 plus reference TRBV25-1 and TRBJ1-1, the full variable domain is EADIYQTPRYLVIGTGKKITLECSQTMGHDKMYWYQQDPGMELHLIHYSYGVNSTEKGDLSSESTVSRIRTEHFPLTLESARPSHTSQYLCASSEGGPMNTEAFFGQGTRLTVV.

The J gene is TRBJ2-1, the V gene TRBV7-8; D is ambiguous. This CDR3 contains 12 residues. Trimming took 5 bases from V and 7 from J, leaving 9 bases between them. The germline CDR1 and CDR2 sequences are SGHVS and FQNEAQ. The CDR3 DNA sequence: TGTGCCAGCAGCCGACTTCATAATGAGCAGTTCTTC. Protein: CASSRLHNEQFF.